The TCR beta chain under discussion was sequenced for a study of cytomegalovirus exposure and HLA in healthy donors. Study background: An analysis done earlier identified some 120 million unique TCR beta sequences from approximately 200 million T cells. Out of several hundred genotyped donors, around 80% belonged to the Caucasian-associated ancestry cluster.

Concerning this clone: Antigen unknown.

13 Jbeta primers and 60 Vbeta primers were used for the PCR. Assay: immunoSEQ multiplex PCR; the TCRdb copy retains only in-frame clones and omits some. This repertoire includes 200,000 to 250,000 clones. Findings of the study overall: In a later analysis, most CMV-associated TCR beta chains appeared HLA-restricted.

Germline CDR1 reads ENHRY; CDR2 reads SYGVKD. The germline V and J ends were trimmed by 2 bases and 0 bases, with 7 bases remaining between them. The CDR3 sequence is 14 residues long. This clonotype originated in a girl aged 2 to 10 in good health and CMV-seropositive. Sequenced material: PBMCs. The V call is TRBV10-3, the J call TRBJ1-1; D is uncertain. CDR3 in DNA: TGTGCCATCAGTGAGCCGGAGTTGAACACTGAAGCTTTCTTT. It translates to CAISEPELNTEAFF.